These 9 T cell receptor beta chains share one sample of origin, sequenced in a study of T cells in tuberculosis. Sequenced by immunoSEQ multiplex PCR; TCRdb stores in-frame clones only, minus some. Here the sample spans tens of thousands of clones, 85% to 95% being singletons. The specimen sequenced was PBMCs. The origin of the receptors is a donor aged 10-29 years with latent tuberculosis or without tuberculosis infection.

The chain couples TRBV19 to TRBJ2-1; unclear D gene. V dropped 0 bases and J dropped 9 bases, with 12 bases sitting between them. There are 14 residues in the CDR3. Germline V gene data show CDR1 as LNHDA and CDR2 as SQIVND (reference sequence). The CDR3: CASSIDHTSGEQFF. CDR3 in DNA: TGTGCCAGTAGTATAGATCACACTTCGGGTGAGCAGTTCTTC.

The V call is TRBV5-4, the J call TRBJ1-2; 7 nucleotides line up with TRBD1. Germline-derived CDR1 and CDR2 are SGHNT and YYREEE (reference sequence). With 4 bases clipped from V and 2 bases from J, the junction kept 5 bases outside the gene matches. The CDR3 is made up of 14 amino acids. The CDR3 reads CASSTGQSNYGYTF. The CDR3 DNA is TGTGCCAGCAGCACGGGACAGTCCAACTATGGCTACACCTTC.

CDR3 nucleotides: TGTGCCAGCAGCGGAGGGACAGGGGTGGCCGGGGAGCTGTTTTTT. Translated, it gives CASSGGTGVAGELFF. The rearrangement links TRBV9 to TRBJ2-2; 10 nucleotides align to TRBD1. Germline values: CDR1 SGDLS, CDR2 YYNGEE. The CDR3 totals 15 residues. Trimming cost V 3 bases and J 6 bases; bases outside gene matches: 5.

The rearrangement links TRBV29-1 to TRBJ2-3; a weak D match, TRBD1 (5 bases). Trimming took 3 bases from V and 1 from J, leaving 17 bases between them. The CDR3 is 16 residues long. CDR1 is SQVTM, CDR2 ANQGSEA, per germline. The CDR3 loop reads CSVDTKVLTGTDTQYF. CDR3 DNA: TGCAGCGTTGACACCAAAGTTCTGACAGGCACAGATACGCAGTATTTT.

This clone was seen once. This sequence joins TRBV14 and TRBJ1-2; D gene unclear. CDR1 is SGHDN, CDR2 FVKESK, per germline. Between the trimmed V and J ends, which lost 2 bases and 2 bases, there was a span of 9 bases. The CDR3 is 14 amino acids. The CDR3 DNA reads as TGTGCCAGCAGCCAATATCGGGTGAACTATGGCTACACCTTC. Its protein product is CASSQYRVNYGYTF.

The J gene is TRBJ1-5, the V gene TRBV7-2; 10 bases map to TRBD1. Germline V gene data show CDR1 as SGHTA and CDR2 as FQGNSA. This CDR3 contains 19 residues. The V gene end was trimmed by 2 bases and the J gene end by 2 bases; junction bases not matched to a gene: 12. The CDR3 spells CASSLQPQLGQGGNQPQHF. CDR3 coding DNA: TGTGCCAGCAGCTTACAACCCCAACTCGGACAGGGGGGCAATCAGCCCCAGCATTTT.

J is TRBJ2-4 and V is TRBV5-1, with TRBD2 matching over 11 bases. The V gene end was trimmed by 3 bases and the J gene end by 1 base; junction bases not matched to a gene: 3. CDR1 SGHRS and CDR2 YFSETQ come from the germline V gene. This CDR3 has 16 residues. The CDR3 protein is CASSYSGGAAKNIQYF. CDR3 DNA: TGCGCCAGCAGCTATAGCGGGGGGGCCGCCAAAAACATTCAGTACTTC.

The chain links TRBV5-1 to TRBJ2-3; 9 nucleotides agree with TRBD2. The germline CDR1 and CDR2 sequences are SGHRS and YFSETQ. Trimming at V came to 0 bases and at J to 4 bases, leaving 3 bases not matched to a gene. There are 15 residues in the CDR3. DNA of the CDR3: TGCGCCAGCAGCTTGGGCGGGGGGGGCTCAGATACGCAGTATTTT. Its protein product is CASSLGGGGSDTQYF.

The CDR3 here is CASSMATKTNEKLFF. The DNA of the CDR3 is TGTGCCAGTAGTATGGCCACGAAAACTAATGAAAAACTGTTTTTT. The rearrangement joins TRBV19 to TRBJ1-4; D uncertain. CDR3 length equals 15 residues. V lost 3 bases and J 1 base, leaving 9 bases between the germline ends. Germline CDR1 is LNHDA and CDR2 is SQIVND (reference sequence).